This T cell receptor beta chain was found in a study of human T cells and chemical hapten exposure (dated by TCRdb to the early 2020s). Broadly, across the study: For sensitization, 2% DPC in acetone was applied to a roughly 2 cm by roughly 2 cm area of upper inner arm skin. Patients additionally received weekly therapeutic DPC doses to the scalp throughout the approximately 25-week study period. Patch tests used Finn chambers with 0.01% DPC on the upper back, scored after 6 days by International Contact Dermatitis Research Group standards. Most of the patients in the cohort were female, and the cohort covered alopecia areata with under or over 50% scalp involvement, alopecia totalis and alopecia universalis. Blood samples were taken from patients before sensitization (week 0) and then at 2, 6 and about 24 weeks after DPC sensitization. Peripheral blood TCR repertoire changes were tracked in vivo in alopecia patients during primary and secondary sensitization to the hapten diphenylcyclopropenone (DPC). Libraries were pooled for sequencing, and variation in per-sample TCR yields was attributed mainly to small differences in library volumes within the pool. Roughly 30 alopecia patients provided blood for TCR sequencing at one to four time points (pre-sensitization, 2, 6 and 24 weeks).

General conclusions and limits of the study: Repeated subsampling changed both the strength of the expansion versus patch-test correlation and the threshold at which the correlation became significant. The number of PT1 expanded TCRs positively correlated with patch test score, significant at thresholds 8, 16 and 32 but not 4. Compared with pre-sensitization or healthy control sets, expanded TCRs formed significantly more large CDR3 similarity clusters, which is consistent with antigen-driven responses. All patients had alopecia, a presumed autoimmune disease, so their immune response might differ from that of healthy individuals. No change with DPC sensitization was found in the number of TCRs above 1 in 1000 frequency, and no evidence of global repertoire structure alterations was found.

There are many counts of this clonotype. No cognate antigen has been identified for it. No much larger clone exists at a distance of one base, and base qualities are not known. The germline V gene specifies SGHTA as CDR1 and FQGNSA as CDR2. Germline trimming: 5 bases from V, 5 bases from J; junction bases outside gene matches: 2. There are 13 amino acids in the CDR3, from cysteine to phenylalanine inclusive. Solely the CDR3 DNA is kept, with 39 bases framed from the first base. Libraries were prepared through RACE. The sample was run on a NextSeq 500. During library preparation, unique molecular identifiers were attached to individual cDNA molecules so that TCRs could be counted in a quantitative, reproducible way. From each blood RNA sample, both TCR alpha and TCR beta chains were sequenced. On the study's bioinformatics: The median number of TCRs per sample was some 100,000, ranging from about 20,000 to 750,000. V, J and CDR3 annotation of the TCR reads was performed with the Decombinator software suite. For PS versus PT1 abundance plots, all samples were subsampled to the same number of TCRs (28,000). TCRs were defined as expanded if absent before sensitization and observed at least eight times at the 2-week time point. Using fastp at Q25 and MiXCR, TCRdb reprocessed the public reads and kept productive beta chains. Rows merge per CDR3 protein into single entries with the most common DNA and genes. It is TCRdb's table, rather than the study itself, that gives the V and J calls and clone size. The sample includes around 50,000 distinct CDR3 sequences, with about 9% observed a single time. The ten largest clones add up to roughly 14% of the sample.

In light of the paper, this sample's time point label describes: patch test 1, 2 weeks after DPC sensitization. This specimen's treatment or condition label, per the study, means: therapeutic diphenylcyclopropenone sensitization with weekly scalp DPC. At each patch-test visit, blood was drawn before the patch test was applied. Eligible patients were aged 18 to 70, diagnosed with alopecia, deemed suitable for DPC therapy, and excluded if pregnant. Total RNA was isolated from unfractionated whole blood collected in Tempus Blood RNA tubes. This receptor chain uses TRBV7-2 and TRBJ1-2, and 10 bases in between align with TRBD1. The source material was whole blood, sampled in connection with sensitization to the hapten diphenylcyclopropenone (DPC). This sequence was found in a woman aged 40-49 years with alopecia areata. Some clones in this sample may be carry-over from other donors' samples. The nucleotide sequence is TGTGCCAGCAGCCTGGGACAGGGGTATGGCTACACCTTC. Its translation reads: CASSLGQGYGYTF.